This is a list of T cell receptor beta chains from one sample in a study of CD8+CD57+ T cells in acquired aplastic anemia. TCRdb fed the reads into MiXCR, producing one record per CDR3 protein. The sample has about 210,000 distinct CDR3 sequences, approximately 60% seen once; the top ten hold roughly 29%. The specimen was sorted CD4+, CD8+, or CD8+CD57+ T cells (not recorded which) from PBMCs. Receptor source: a human donor in good health. CDR3s include the opening cysteine and the closing phenylalanine or tryptophan. D genes are given only for firm matches. Not every row has a clone size; where given, it reads once, few, many or a size class.

j_call,d_call,v_call,clone_size,cdr3_aa,cdr3_nt
TRBJ2-7,.,TRBV20-1,.,CSATDTQGTGYEQYF,TGCAGTGCAACCGACACCCAGGGAACAGGCTACGAGCAGTACTTC
TRBJ2-1,TRBD1,TRBV12-3/TRBV12-4,.,CASSGGQGRGGEQFF,TGTGCCAGCAGCGGTGGACAGGGGAGGGGAGGCGAGCAGTTCTTC
TRBJ1-2,TRBD1,TRBV2,.,CASSGTGSMDYTF,TGTGCCAGCAGTGGGACAGGTTCTATGGACTACACCTTC
TRBJ2-6,TRBD2,TRBV6-4,once,CASSDSTSGGSGANVLTF,TGTGCCAGCAGTGACTCGACTAGCGGGGGGTCTGGGGCCAACGTCCTGACTTTC
TRBJ2-3,.,TRBV10-3,.,CAISESVVSDTQYF,TGTGCCATCAGTGAGTCGGTGGTTTCGGATACGCAGTATTTT
TRBJ1-2,TRBD1,TRBV7-8,.,CASSIPRTGAFFYGYTF,TGTGCCAGCAGCATTCCCCGGACAGGGGCATTCTTCTATGGCTACACCTTC
TRBJ2-5,.,TRBV19,.,CASSTLGRSQETQYF,TGTGCCAGTAGTACCCTGGGACGGTCTCAAGAGACCCAGTACTTC
TRBJ2-1,.,TRBV2,.,CASSDVGHEQFF,TGTGCCAGCAGTGATGTGGGTCATGAGCAGTTCTTC
TRBJ2-7,.,TRBV15,.,CDTSPGGTYEQYF,TGTGACACCAGCCCCGGAGGAACCTACGAGCAGTACTTC
TRBJ2-7,.,TRBV20-1,.,CSARGPFGEQYF,TGCAGTGCTCGCGGACCCTTTGGGGAGCAGTACTTC
TRBJ1-6,.,TRBV27,many,CASSPGTSSNSPLHF,TGTGCCAGCAGTCCGGGAACTAGCTCAAATTCACCCCTCCACTTT
TRBJ1-2,TRBD1,TRBV6-5,.,CATGTDNGYTF,TGTGCCACCGGGACAGACAATGGCTACACCTTC
TRBJ1-1,.,TRBV9,.,CASSQGGGEAFF,TGTGCCAGCAGCCAGGGAGGAGGGGAAGCTTTCTTT
TRBJ2-7,.,TRBV29-1,many,CSVEAGTLYEQYF,TGCAGCGTTGAAGCGGGGACGCTGTACGAGCAGTACTTC
TRBJ1-2,TRBD1,TRBV9,.,CASSVASGQGYGYTF,TGTGCCAGCAGTGTAGCTTCCGGACAGGGCTATGGCTACACCTTC
TRBJ2-3,.,TRBV2,once,CASTGPTDTQYF,TGTGCCAGTACAGGGCCCACAGATACGCAGTATTTT
TRBJ2-7,TRBD2,TRBV2,once,CALASGTPEQYF,TGTGCCCTAGCCAGCGGGACTCCTGAGCAGTACTTC
TRBJ2-2,.,TRBV10-3,.,CAIGGTDLMVFF,TGTGCCATCGGTGGTACGGACCTCATGGTGTTTTTT
TRBJ1-6,.,TRBV5-1,.,CAGSPQDTGSPLHF,TGCGCCGGCAGCCCGCAGGACACGGGGTCCCCCCTCCACTTT
TRBJ1-5,.,TRBV7-3,.,CASSDSSSGDYNEHF,TGTGCCAGCAGTGACTCCTCCAGCGGGGACTACAATGAGCATTTT
TRBJ2-2,.,TRBV5-1,few,CASSSRSGNTGELFF,TGCGCCAGCAGCTCCCGTAGCGGAAACACCGGGGAGCTGTTTTTT
TRBJ1-2,TRBD1,TRBV7-9,many,CASSSSGTGNGYTF,TGTGCCAGCAGCTCGTCCGGGACAGGCAATGGCTACACCTTC
TRBJ1-1,TRBD1,TRBV7-2,many,CASSSRTGAPEAFF,TGTGCCAGCAGCTCCCGGACAGGGGCCCCTGAAGCTTTCTTT